This T cell receptor (beta chain) was recorded in a study of CD8 T cells in Susac syndrome. The CDR3 consists of 16 residues. Germline V gene lookup returns CDR1 MNHEY and CDR2 SMNVEV (reference sequence). V was cut by 6 bases and J by 9 bases, with 24 bases left in between. Included as multiple sclerosis controls were treatment-naive patients who had stable or active relapsing-remitting disease. Random hexamers were used to reverse transcribe an amount of 0.5 to 1 ug RNA. It was immunoSEQ multiplex PCR that amplified TCR beta CDR3 across 54 Vbeta and 13 Jbeta. Using its own MiXCR run on the immunoSEQ multiplex PCR reads, TCRdb lists one record per CDR3 protein. The profile covers under 200,000 distinct CDR3 sequences, with roughly 95% appearing a single time and less than 0.2% taken by the ten largest.

The sequence was collected from a human donor with multiple sclerosis. Input material: CD8+ T cells from PBMCs. The chain has TRBV27 and TRBJ1-5; D is possibly TRBD1 (6 bases). The CDR3: CASSPRGGQNIWPQHF. DNA for the CDR3: TGTGCCAGCAGCCCCCGGGGTGGACAGAACATTTGGCCCCAGCATTTT.